The next 22 T cell receptor beta chains were all read from a single sample in a study of blood T cells in healthy people across ages. A J-beta primer mix and a sample-barcoded 5' primer were used in a second PCR of roughly 6 to 11 cycles. TCRdb used MiXCR to reprocess the 5' RACE reads, holding one entry per CDR3 protein. This sample has 1.5 million to 2 million distinct CDR3 sequences, with around 50% found just once. The sample taken for sequencing was blood. These receptors were taken from a woman in her thirties or forties in good health.

In this sample, this clonotype turned up a few times. For the CDR3, the DNA is TGCGCCAGCAGCTTGGTACAAAACTCTGGGGCCAACGTCCTGACTTTC. Translation gives CASSLVQNSGANVLTF. The chain is built from TRBV5-1 and TRBJ2-6; no clear D. Germline V gene data show CDR1 as SGHRS and CDR2 as YFSETQ. Trimming pared 0 bases from V and 0 bases from J, leaving 7 bases between. The CDR3 loop spans 16 amino acids.

V is TRBV20-1 and J is TRBJ2-5; 10 bases align to TRBD2. V lost 5 bases, J lost 11 bases, and 11 bases stayed unmatched. Looked up from germline, CDR1 is DFQATT and CDR2 is SNEGSKA (reference sequence). The CDR3 runs to 13 residues. CDR3 protein: CSAPGLATNEQYF. The CDR3 bases are TGCAGTGCTCCGGGACTAGCGACCAATGAGCAGTACTTC.

The gene calls are TRBV28 and TRBJ2-3; D not resolved. The V gene lost 8 bases and the J gene lost 6 bases, with 15 bases spanning the gap. The germline gives CDR1 MDHEN, CDR2 SYDVKM. The CDR3 covers 13 residues. This CDR3 is CASQSPGVDTQYF. The CDR3 DNA sequence: TGTGCCAGCCAGAGCCCAGGTGTGGATACGCAGTATTTT.

Comment on this clonotype: At one end the junction does not follow the germline gene, possibly because of a read error. V and J are TRBV7-9 and TRBJ2-4, with 7 bases identical to TRBD1. In germline, CDR1 is SEHNR, CDR2 FQNEAQ (reference sequence). The CDR3 spans 18 residues. In DNA form, the CDR3 reads TGTGCCAGCAGCTCCTTCGCCGGGACAGCAAGAGCCAAAGACATTCAGTACTTC. Residues: CASSSFAGTARAKDIQYF.

There are a few counts of this clonotype. The V gene is TRBV7-6, the J gene TRBJ2-4; possibly TRBD1 for D (6 bases). The end of the DNA aligns better with TRBJ2-7, so the J call may be wrong. Germline values: CDR1 SGHVS, CDR2 FNYEAQ. The CDR3 contains 14 residues. The CDR3 DNA reads as TGTGCCAGCAGCGGCAGGCCAGGGGTCTACGAGCAGTACTTC. This gives the protein CASSGRPGVYEQYF.

The chain links TRBV4-2 to TRBJ2-7, with TRBD1 matching 7 bases. The CDR3 is made up of 15 amino acids. V shed 3 bases and J 5 bases; nucleotides not matched to a gene: 10. CDR1 and CDR2 (germline): LGHNA, YNFKEQ. The CDR3 spells CASSQDRQGGDEQYF. As DNA, the CDR3 is TGTGCCAGCAGCCAGGATCGACAGGGTGGCGACGAGCAGTACTTC.

The table lists this clonotype with a few counts. This chain joins TRBV10-3 and TRBJ2-4; 8 nucleotides match TRBD1. From germline, CDR1 is ENHRY and CDR2 SYGVKD. Losses at the gene ends were 2 bases for V and 9 bases for J; bases not matched to a gene: 6. CDR3 length: 14 amino acids. CDR3 region: CAISEIQGDGIQYF. The CDR3 DNA sequence: TGTGCCATCAGTGAGATACAGGGGGATGGCATTCAGTACTTC.

The V call is TRBV4-3, the J call TRBJ1-4; 9 positions match TRBD1. This CDR3 is built from 17 residues. The V and J ends lost 0 bases and 4 bases, in that order; junction bases with no gene match: 6. The germline CDR1 and CDR2 sequences are LGHNA and YSLEER. CDR3 amino acids: CASSQDWGQGGNEKLFF. CDR3 DNA: TGCGCCAGCAGCCAAGATTGGGGACAGGGAGGTAATGAAAAACTGTTTTTT.

This clonotype turned up a few times. This chain links TRBV28 with TRBJ2-5, with 9 bases that match TRBD2. Germline V gene data show CDR1 as MDHEN and CDR2 as SYDVKM. This CDR3 has 16 amino acids. Trimming at V came to 3 bases and at J to 2 bases, leaving 7 bases not matched to a gene. This CDR3 reads CASSFGPSGGQETQYF. The CDR3 coding sequence is TGTGCCAGCAGTTTTGGGCCCAGCGGGGGGCAAGAGACCCAGTACTTC. The full variable domain, rest sourced from reference TRBV28 and TRBJ2-5, is DVKVTQSSRYLVKRTGEKVFLECVQDMDHENMFWYRQDPGLGLRLIYFSYDVKMKEKGDIPEGYSVSREKKERFSLILESASTNQTSMYLCASSFGPSGGQETQYFGPGTRLLVL.

The rearrangement links TRBV20-1 to TRBJ2-5, with 10 bases fitting TRBD2. Germline CDR1 reads DFQATT; CDR2 reads SNEGSKA (reference sequence). With 5 bases clipped from V and 7 bases from J, the junction kept 13 bases outside the gene matches. The CDR3 length is 15 residues. The CDR3 loop is CSASPSAGGYGTQYF. Written as DNA, the CDR3 is TGCAGTGCTTCTCCCTCAGCGGGGGGGTACGGGACCCAGTACTTC.

The rearrangement uses TRBV9 and TRBJ2-5; 10 bases are a match to TRBD2. The CDR3 runs 15 residues. With V trimmed by 3 bases and J by 5 bases, 7 bases remained unmatched. Germline CDR1 SGDLS, CDR2 YYNGEE. The CDR3: CASSAGGLARETQYF. The CDR3 nucleotides read TGTGCCAGCAGCGCCGGGGGACTAGCGAGGGAGACCCAGTACTTC.

This clonotype appeared a few times. The rearrangement links TRBV5-1 to TRBJ2-1, with D unclear. Trimming removed 5 bases from V and 0 bases from J, with 9 bases in between. CDR3 size: 14 residues. Looked up from germline, CDR1 is SGHRS and CDR2 is YFSETQ. As DNA, the CDR3 is TGCGCCAGCAGAGGCCCGAGCTCCTACAATGAGCAGTTCTTC. As protein: CASRGPSSYNEQFF.

This chain joins TRBV3-1 and TRBJ2-1, with 7 bases fitting TRBD1. Trimming cost V 3 bases and J 10 bases; bases outside gene matches: 3. Germline-derived CDR1 and CDR2 are LGHDT and YNNKEL (reference sequence). The length of the CDR3 is 12 residues. CDR3 nucleotide sequence: TGTGCCAGCAGCCAGGGGACAGTAGAGCAGTTCTTC. Its translation: CASSQGTVEQFF.

The V and J genes are TRBV7-9 and TRBJ2-1; possible D gene TRBD2, 5 bases. Germline CDR1 SEHNR, CDR2 FQNEAQ (reference sequence). The CDR3 length is 15 residues. V gave up 1 base and J gave up 2 bases, with 9 bases separating them. DNA for the CDR3: TGTGCCAGCAGCTTAGGACGGGAAACCTACAATGAGCAGTTCTTC. Its translation: CASSLGRETYNEQFF.

The CDR3 sequence: CSARVGPGDLDNSPLHF. Written as DNA, the CDR3 is TGCAGTGCTAGAGTGGGACCAGGGGACTTAGATAATTCACCCCTCCACTTT. This sequence joins TRBV20-1 and TRBJ1-6; perhaps TRBD1 as D (6 bases). V was pared by 1 base and J by 5 bases, with 18 bases between. This CDR3 region has 17 residues. Germline V gene sequence: CDR1 DFQATT, CDR2 SNEGSKA (reference sequence).

The J gene is TRBJ2-3, the V gene TRBV4-3; D is ambiguous. Germline lookup yields CDR1 LGHNA and CDR2 YSLEER. CDR3 length: 15 residues. With 0 bases removed from V and 0 bases from J, the gap between germline ends came to 7 bases. Written as DNA, the CDR3 is TGCGCCAGCAGCCAAGATGTGGTCAGCACAGATACGCAGTATTTT. Translated, it gives CASSQDVVSTDTQYF.

J is TRBJ2-3 and V is TRBV7-9, with D perhaps TRBD2 (6 bases). Trimming cost V 5 bases and J 2 bases, with 20 bases left between them. Germline loops: CDR1 SEHNR, CDR2 FQNEAQ (reference sequence). This CDR3 has 17 residues. The CDR3 coding sequence is TGTGCCAGCAGCCTCGGGGGTACCGGGGGACTCACAGATACGCAGTATTTT. Its translation: CASSLGGTGGLTDTQYF.

The chain joins TRBV7-8 to TRBJ2-1; 16 nucleotides line up with TRBD2. In germline, CDR1 is SGHVS, CDR2 FQNEAQ. This CDR3 has 16 residues. V lost 6 bases, J lost 8 bases, and 7 bases stayed unmatched. CDR3 DNA: TGTGCCAGCAGACGAGGGACTAGCGGGGGGGGCTATGAGCAGTTCTTC. Translation: CASRRGTSGGGYEQFF.

This chain uses TRBV27 with TRBJ2-6; D remains unclear. V was pared by 6 bases and J by 2 bases, with 11 bases between. The V gene's germline CDR1 is MNHEY and CDR2 SMNVEV (reference sequence). The CDR3 is 15 residues long. The CDR3 region is CASRRGLAGANVLTF. CDR3 nucleotide sequence: TGTGCCAGCAGACGAGGTCTGGCTGGGGCCAACGTCCTGACTTTC.

The chain links TRBV29-1 to TRBJ2-1; no clear D gene. CDR1 is SQVTM, CDR2 ANQGSEA, per germline. With 0 bases removed from V and 4 bases from J, the gap between germline ends came to 13 bases. The CDR3 extends over 15 amino acids. This CDR3 reads CSVEETKWAYNEQFF. DNA for the CDR3: TGCAGCGTTGAAGAGACCAAGTGGGCTTACAATGAGCAGTTCTTC.

V usage is TRBV7-2 and J usage is TRBJ1-1, with TRBD1 identical over 12 bases. The germline V gene encodes CDR1 SGHTA and CDR2 FQGNSA. Trimming cost V 2 bases and J 4 bases; bases outside gene matches: 5. The CDR3 contains 16 residues. CDR3 sequence: CASSLPGQGASTEAFF. The CDR3, as DNA: TGTGCCAGCAGCTTACCGGGACAGGGGGCGAGCACTGAAGCTTTCTTT.

The table lists this clonotype with a few counts. The rearrangement links TRBV5-6 to TRBJ2-7; 9 bases are a match to TRBD1. After removal of 3 bases from V and 4 bases from J, the junction contained 5 bases not matched to a gene. This CDR3 region has 14 residues. CDR1 and CDR2 from the germline V gene are SGHDT and YYEEEE. This chain's CDR3 is CASSYGQGRYEQYF. CDR3 nucleotides: TGTGCCAGCAGCTACGGACAGGGGAGGTACGAGCAGTACTTC.